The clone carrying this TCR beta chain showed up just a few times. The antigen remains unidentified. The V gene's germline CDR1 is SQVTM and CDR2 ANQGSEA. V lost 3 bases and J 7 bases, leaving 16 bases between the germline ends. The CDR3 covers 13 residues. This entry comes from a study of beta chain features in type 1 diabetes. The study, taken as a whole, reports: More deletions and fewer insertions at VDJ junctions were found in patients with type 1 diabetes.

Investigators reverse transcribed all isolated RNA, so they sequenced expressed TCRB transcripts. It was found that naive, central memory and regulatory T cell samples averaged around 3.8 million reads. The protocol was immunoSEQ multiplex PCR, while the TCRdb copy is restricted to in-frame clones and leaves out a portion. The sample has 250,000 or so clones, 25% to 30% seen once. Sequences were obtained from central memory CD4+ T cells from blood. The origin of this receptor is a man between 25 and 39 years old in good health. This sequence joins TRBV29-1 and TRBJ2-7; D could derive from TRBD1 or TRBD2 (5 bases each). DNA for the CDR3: TGCAGCGTTGATGGGGGATTCTTTGGGGAGCAGTACTTC. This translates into CSVDGGFFGEQYF.